This paragraph covers one T cell receptor (beta chain) sequence. CDR1 and CDR2 from the germline V gene are MGHRA and YSYEKL. The germline V and J ends were trimmed by 4 bases and 1 base, with 10 bases remaining between them. The CDR3 totals 15 residues. TCRdb's copy holds only in-frame clones and misses some; the assay was immunoSEQ multiplex PCR. The table has 70,000 or so clones, approximately 93% seen once; the top ten hold around 1.5%. This sample is drawn from a study of cytomegalovirus exposure and HLA in healthy donors. This clonotype was sampled from a man between 18 and 29 years old in good health and CMV-seropositive. The chain recombines TRBV4-1 with TRBJ2-2; maybe TRBD1 (6 bases). The specimen sequenced was PBMCs. The CDR3 coding sequence is TGCGCCAGCAGCCTGCAGGGACAGAACACCGGGGAGCTGTTTTTT. Protein sequence: CASSLQGQNTGELFF.